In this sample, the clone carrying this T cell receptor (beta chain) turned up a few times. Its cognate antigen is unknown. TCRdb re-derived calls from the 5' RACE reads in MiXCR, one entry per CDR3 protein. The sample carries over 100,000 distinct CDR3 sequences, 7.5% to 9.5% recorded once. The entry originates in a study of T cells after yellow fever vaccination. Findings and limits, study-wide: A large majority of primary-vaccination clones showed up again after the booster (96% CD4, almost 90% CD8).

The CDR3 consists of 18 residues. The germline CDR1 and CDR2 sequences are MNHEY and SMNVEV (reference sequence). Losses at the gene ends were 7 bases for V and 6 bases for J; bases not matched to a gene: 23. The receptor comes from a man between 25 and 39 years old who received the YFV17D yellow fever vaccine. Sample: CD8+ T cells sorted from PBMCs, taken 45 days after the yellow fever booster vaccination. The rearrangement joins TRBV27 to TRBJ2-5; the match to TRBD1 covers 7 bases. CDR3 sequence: CASKFMSYDRVCFKTQYF. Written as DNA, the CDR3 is TGTGCCAGCAAGTTTATGTCATACGACAGGGTTTGCTTCAAGACCCAGTACTTC.